One T cell receptor beta chain is described in this entry. The V segment lost 5 bases and the J segment 3 bases; nucleotides outside the gene matches: 10. In germline, CDR1 is LNHDA, CDR2 SQIVND (reference sequence). This CDR3 spans 18 amino acids. This sample is drawn from a study of shared clonotypes between healthy human individuals. The protocol was immunoSEQ multiplex PCR, while the TCRdb copy is restricted to in-frame clones and leaves out a portion. Here the sample spans millions of clones, about 95% being singletons. Sequenced sample: naive CD4+ T cells sorted from blood. Subset here: CD45RA+ positively selected. The origin of this receptor is a man between 18 and 29 years old in good health. This sequence joins TRBV19 and TRBJ2-1, with 13 positions matching TRBD2. CDR3 DNA sequence: TGTGCCAGTAGTCCCACGGGACTAGCGGGAAAACGCTACAATGAGCAGTTCTTC. Its translation: CASSPTGLAGKRYNEQFF.